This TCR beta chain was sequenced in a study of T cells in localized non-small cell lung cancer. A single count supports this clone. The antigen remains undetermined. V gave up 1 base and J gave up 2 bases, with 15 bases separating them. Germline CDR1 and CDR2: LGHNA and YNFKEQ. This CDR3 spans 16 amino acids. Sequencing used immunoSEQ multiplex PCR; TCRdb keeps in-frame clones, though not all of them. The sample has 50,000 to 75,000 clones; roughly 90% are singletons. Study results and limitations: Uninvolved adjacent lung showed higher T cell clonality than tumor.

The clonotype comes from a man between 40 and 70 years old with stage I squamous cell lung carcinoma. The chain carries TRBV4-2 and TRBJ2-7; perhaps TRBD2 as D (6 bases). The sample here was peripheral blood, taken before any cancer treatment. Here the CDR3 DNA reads TGTGCCAGCAGCCAAGCAGGCTACGGGGGAACCTACGAGCAGTACTTC. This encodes CASSQAGYGGTYEQYF.